Here is one T cell receptor (beta chain) with its context. Its antigen is unidentified. One or more pre-ART and two or more post-ART PBMC samples were available from each donor. Specimens held roughly 0.9-10 million cryopreserved PBMC prior to DNA extraction. These data belong to a study of long-term antiretroviral therapy in people with HIV. Broader study findings: Clones with expansion before ART led the repertoire at all time points. Someone took the blood between about 2004 and 2018, maybe while older ART regimens were in use.

Run at survey level, the immunoSEQ assay was version v3.0. TCRdb keeps only in-frame clones here, not all; method: immunoSEQ multiplex PCR. The table records 25,000 to 30,000 clones, over 80% of them present only once. The CDR3 has 14 residues. Trimming took 8 bases from V and 7 from J; bases not matched to a gene: 9. Germline V gene sequence: CDR1 SGHKS, CDR2 YYEKEE (reference sequence). The TCR sequence derives from a young man with HIV. The chain has TRBV5-5 and TRBJ2-1; 10 bases map to TRBD2. This specimen was unsorted PBMCs, taken 0.4 years after starting antiretroviral therapy. CDR3 region: CASLDSGGLNEQFF. DNA for the CDR3: TGTGCCAGTTTAGATAGCGGGGGGTTAAATGAGCAGTTCTTC.